The following is a T cell receptor beta chain sequence with its context. These data come from a study of Tregs in tolerant kidney transplant recipients. Study-level background: Recipients received nonmyeloablative bone marrow transplants from related graft donors, with transient mixed chimerism.

V lost 2 bases and J lost 4; bases outside the gene matches: 12. Germline assignment: CDR1 SQVTM and CDR2 ANQGSEA. This CDR3 has 16 amino acids. Repertoires were generated with immunoSEQ multiplex PCR, while TCRdb's copy carries only in-frame clones and drops some. Here the sample spans approximately 99,000 clones, 90% being singletons. This TCR was sampled from a human donor who received a combined kidney and bone marrow transplant. The chain links TRBV29-1 to TRBJ2-3, with 7 bases identical to TRBD2. This sample comprised CD4+ T cells from blood, obtained before the transplant. The CDR3 nucleotides are TGCAGCGTTGAACGACGAATCGGCCGGGGGGCAGATACGCAGTATTTT. Encoded protein: CSVERRIGRGADTQYF.